This entry describes one TCR beta chain. The antigen remains unidentified. The source of the sample is a study of cytomegalovirus exposure and HLA in healthy donors. About the study: Most donors, roughly 77% of a few hundred genotyped, fell in the Caucasian-associated ancestry cluster.

With 60 Vbeta and 13 Jbeta primers, the PCR was carried out. Original analysis: The authors later counted around 80 million unique TCR beta chains, roughly 11 million of them shared. Profiled with immunoSEQ multiplex PCR; TCRdb holds only in-frame clones, not every one. V and J calls and clone size are as listed in that table; D and trimming were resolved from the DNA. In all, the sample yields around 50,000 clones. Germline CDR1 MNHNS, CDR2 SASEGT. V was shortened by 3 bases and J by 6 bases, with 15 bases between the two germline ends. The CDR3 spans 15 residues. The study's findings and limits: Several of the most significant clusters were apparently associated with common viral pathogens in a later analysis. Earlier analysis looked at TCR beta V segments, and most were productive about 87% or about 30% of the time.

The rearrangement links TRBV6-1 to TRBJ1-5; the D gene is possibly TRBD1 (5 bases). The sequenced sample was PBMCs. This clonotype was sampled from a male donor in good health and CMV-seronegative. CDR3 sequence: CASSEEGWRGQPQHF. The CDR3 DNA reads as TGTGCCAGCAGTGAGGAGGGGTGGAGGGGTCAGCCCCAGCATTTT.